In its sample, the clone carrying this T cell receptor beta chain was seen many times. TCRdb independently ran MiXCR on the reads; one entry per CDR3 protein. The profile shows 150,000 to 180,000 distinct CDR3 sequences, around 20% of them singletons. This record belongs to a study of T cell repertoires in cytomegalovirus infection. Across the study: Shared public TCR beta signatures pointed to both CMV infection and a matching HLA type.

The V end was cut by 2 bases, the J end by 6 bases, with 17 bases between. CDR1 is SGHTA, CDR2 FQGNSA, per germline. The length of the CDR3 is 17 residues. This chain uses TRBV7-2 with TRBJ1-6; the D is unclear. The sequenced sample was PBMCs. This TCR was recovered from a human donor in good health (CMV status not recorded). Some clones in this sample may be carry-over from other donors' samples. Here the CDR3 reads CASSLLARVVGNSPLHF. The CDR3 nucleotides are TGTGCCAGCAGCTTATTGGCACGGGTCGTGGGTAATTCACCCCTCCACTTT.